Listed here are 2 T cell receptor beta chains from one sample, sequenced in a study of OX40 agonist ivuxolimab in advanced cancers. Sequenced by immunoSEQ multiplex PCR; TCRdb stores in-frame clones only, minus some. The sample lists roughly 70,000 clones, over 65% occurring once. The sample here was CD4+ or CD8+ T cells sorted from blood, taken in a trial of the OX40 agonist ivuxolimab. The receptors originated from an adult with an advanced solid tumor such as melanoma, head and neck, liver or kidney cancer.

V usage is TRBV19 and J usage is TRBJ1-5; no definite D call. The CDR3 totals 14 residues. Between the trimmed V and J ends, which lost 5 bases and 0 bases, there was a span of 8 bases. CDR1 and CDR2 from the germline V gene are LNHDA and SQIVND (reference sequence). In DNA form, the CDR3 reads TGTGCCAGTAGTGTATGGTCTAGCAATCAGCCCCAGCATTTT. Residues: CASSVWSSNQPQHF.

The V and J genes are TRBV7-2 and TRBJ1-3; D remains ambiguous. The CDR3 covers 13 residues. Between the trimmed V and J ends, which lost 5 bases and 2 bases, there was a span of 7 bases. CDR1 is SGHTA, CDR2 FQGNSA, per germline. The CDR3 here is CASSRTTGNTIYF. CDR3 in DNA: TGTGCCAGCAGCCGGACTACTGGAAACACCATATATTTT.